This T cell receptor (beta chain) was obtained from a study of T cell repertoires in cytomegalovirus infection. In the study overall: Public TCR beta signatures indicated both CMV infection and matching HLA type. Whole-study results and caveats: In two of eight donors, the top clonotype was HLA-C-restricted CMV-specific. The cumulative frequency of public TCR beta families identified carriers of CMV plus the relevant HLA.

Germline V CDR1 and CDR2: SQVTM, ANQGSEA. Trimming took 8 bases from V and 4 from J, leaving 21 bases between them. This CDR3 comprises 15 residues. On this clonotype: Its antigen is unknown.

TCRdb passed the reads through MiXCR, listing each CDR3 protein once. Among about a million distinct CDR3 sequences, 31% were seen once, and the ten largest hold 11% to 15%. The sample in question was cultured CD8+ T cells from PBMCs, obtained from culture after CMV antigen stimulation. This sequence was found in a human donor in good health (CMV status not recorded). Some clones in this sample may be carry-over from other donors' samples. The J gene is TRBJ2-1, the V gene TRBV29-1, with TRBD2 as a possible D gene (6 bases). CDR3 nucleotides: TGCAGCCGAGGGGTTCTAAATCGGGGGTACAATGAGCAGTTCTTC. This codes for CSRGVLNRGYNEQFF.